The T cell receptor (beta chain) described here comes from a study of T cell responses to AZD1222 COVID-19 vaccine (dated by TCRdb to 2020 to 2023). With respect to the entire study: AZD1222 recipients whose second dose came at about 4 weeks and those whose second dose came at about 12 weeks were combined into one group, since spike-specific TCR depth and breadth did not differ between the two schedules. Trial participants were enrolled by age into subgroups of 18-55, 56-69 and 70-plus years, and 148, 28 and 57 TCR-sequenced participants, respectively, were included in these subgroups. TCR sequencing covered some 240 trial participants: 200 to 220 given two doses of AZD1222 and about 26 given two doses of MenACWY control vaccine. The paper's findings and limits, for the study overall: After two AZD1222 doses, both the breadth and the depth of spike-specific TCRs were significantly higher than at day 0 and than in MenACWY recipients. Nearly half of unique spike-specific TCRs reportedly recognized epitopes outside regions mutated in the B.1.351 and B.1.1.7 variants. Participants were mostly white British, with more females than males. The authors suggested clonal diversity may have been underestimated. In the small 56-69-year group, the increase in depth fell short of significance, most likely because of low power. The whole spike protein was spanned by vaccine-associated CD4 TCRs, and dominant responses were seen in regions 160-218 and 743-854. Only a handful of AZD1222 recipients were SARS-CoV-2 seropositive at baseline, limiting conclusions about previously exposed vaccinees. Because no day 14 peak-response samples were available, repertoires were characterized only after the peak T cell response.

Including the terminal cysteine and phenylalanine, the CDR3 comprises 17 residues. Only CDR3 DNA is held: 51 bases, read in frame from base 1. V is shortened by 3 bases, J by 8 bases, and the region joining them spans 25 bases. CDR1 MNHNS and CDR2 SASEGT are derived from the germline V gene. Read against the paper, the sample's time point label means: baseline before first vaccination. Samples from vaccinated people were obtained from the UK trials COV001 and COV002, which included a single-blind randomized controlled phase 2/3 trial of AZD1222 (ChAdOx1 nCoV-19) in healthy adults. Trial participant PBMC samples were collected at day 0 and day 28 after the second dose for TCRbeta chain sequencing. On this clone: Which antigen it targets is not known. One base away there is no much larger clone; base qualities are not given.

The CDR3 regions of human TCRbeta chains were analyzed by immunosequencing. Under the source paper's analysis protocol: Repertoire TCRs were matched against a reference library of SARS-CoV-2-specific TCRs generated with the MIRA antigen-specificity platform. Breadth was defined as the fraction of unique TCRs that were SARS-CoV-2-associated, and depth was defined as the fraction of total T cells that were SARS-CoV-2-associated. Each spike-specific TCR was assigned to its reactive spike region and to a CD4 or CD8 class using the MIRA data. Log10-transformed breadth and depth values were compared by one-way ANOVA with Sidak's multiple comparisons tests. TCRdb's version of the immuneACCESS table is confined to in-frame rearrangements and falls short of the full clone set. An unresolved V gene accounts for under half of the shortfall where checked; the remainder is of unknown origin. V and J calls and clone size follow that table, whereas D and trimming were derived from the DNA. This sample is represented by some 130,000 clones; roughly 90% of them were singletons. About 6% of the sample is in the top ten clones.

The chain joins TRBV6-1 to TRBJ1-2; no confident D gene assignment can be made. The TCR was taken from an adult in good health. The specimen comprised peripheral blood, sampled on day 0 of AZD1222 vaccination. The CDR3 in this case is CASSDSQLRLPRKGYTF. The nucleotide sequence is TGTGCCAGCAGTGACAGCCAATTACGGTTGCCCAGGAAGGGCTACACCTTC.